This T cell receptor beta chain is drawn from a study of cytomegalovirus exposure and HLA in healthy donors. Trimming left V 0 bases short and J 6 bases short, with 11 bases between. This CDR3 is built from 14 residues. From germline, CDR1 is SGHRS and CDR2 YFSETQ. The PCR contained 60 Vbeta and 13 Jbeta primers. The data were produced by immunoSEQ multiplex PCR, yet TCRdb's version contains in-frame clones alone and is incomplete. The sample shows roughly 160,000 clones, roughly 81% of them seen only once. Overall study results and limits: Productive status was seen about 90% or about 30% of the time for most TCR beta V segments in an earlier analysis.

This clone came up once. Antigen unknown. The chain joins TRBV5-1 to TRBJ2-3; tentatively, D is TRBD1 (5 bases). Material for sequencing was PBMCs. The clonotype originates from a woman between 45 and 65 years old in good health and CMV-seronegative. This chain's CDR3 is CASSLEIRVDTQYF. The CDR3, as DNA: TGCGCCAGCAGCTTGGAAATCAGGGTGGATACGCAGTATTTT.